These 9 T cell receptor beta chains were all obtained from the same sample, sequenced in a study of blood T cells in healthy people across ages. Primers used in a second PCR of about 6 to 11 cycles were a sample-barcoded 5' primer and a J-beta primer mix. TCRdb re-derived calls from the 5' RACE reads in MiXCR, one entry per CDR3 protein. Of 700,000 to 900,000 distinct CDR3 sequences in the sample, roughly 53% were seen once. Sequenced: blood. These receptors originate from a man older than 75 in good health.

The chain links TRBV12-3 or TRBV12-4 to TRBJ2-3; D call uncertain. CDR3 length: 12 amino acids. V was pared by 10 bases and J by 0 bases, with 8 bases between. CDR3 region: CANTLSTDTQYF. The CDR3 bases are TGTGCCAACACCCTAAGCACAGATACGCAGTATTTT.

The rearrangement uses TRBV20-1 and TRBJ2-5, with D perhaps matching TRBD1 or TRBD2 (5 bases each). V lost 1 base, J lost 5 bases, and 11 bases lay in between. This CDR3 comprises 13 residues. Germline V lookup: CDR1 DFQATT, CDR2 SNEGSKA (reference sequence). CDR3 DNA: TGCAGTGCTAGAGTGGGGGTACTGGAGACCCAGTACTTC. This gives the protein CSARVGVLETQYF.

The genes are TRBV6-1 and TRBJ2-1; TRBD2 matches at 9 bases. Trimming took 0 bases from V and 7 from J; bases not matched to a gene: 16. The CDR3 loop spans 19 amino acids. CDR1 and CDR2 from the germline V gene are MNHNS and SASEGT. The CDR3 spells CASSEALGHAAGGLNEQFF. The CDR3 region has the DNA TGTGCCAGCAGTGAAGCGCTGGGGCATGCAGCGGGAGGACTAAATGAGCAGTTCTTC.

The chain couples TRBV18 to TRBJ2-1, with 13 bases lining up with TRBD2. The CDR3 is 20 amino acids. CDR1 and CDR2 (germline): KGHSH, LQKENI. J was trimmed by 7 bases and V by 6 bases; bases with no gene match: 21. The CDR3 reads CASSGRGTHPTSGRMNEQFF. The DNA of the CDR3 is TGTGCCAGCTCGGGCCGGGGGACCCACCCGACTAGCGGGAGGATGAATGAGCAGTTCTTC.

On this clonotype itself: This may stem from a read error, because a much larger clone lies one nucleotide away. CDR3 in amino acids: CASSVRREPVQYF. CDR3 nucleotides: TGTGCCAGCAGCGTTCGGCGGGAGCCCGTGCAGTACTTC. J is TRBJ2-7 and V is TRBV7-2; 7 bases align to TRBD2. Germline loops: CDR1 SGHTA, CDR2 FQGNSA. The CDR3 has 13 amino acids. The ends lost 5 bases at V and 9 bases at J; junction bases unmatched: 10.

This clonotype has a handful of counts. This rearrangement joins TRBV29-1 to TRBJ2-5, with 11 bases lining up with TRBD2. This CDR3 spans 13 amino acids. Germline values: CDR1 SQVTM, CDR2 ANQGSEA. Trimming cost V 6 bases and J 4 bases; bases outside gene matches: 4. This CDR3 is CSVGTSGRETQYF. DNA of the CDR3: TGCAGCGTGGGAACTAGCGGGAGAGAGACCCAGTACTTC.

CDR3 nucleotide sequence: TGTGCCACCAGTGATCCAGTGGTGGGGCCGGGTAATGAGCAGTTCTTC. This encodes CATSDPVVGPGNEQFF. The chain combines TRBV24-1 with TRBJ2-1; D possibly corresponds to TRBD1 (5 bases). Trimming took 3 bases from V and 7 from J, leaving 18 bases between them. The CDR3 totals 16 residues. The germline V gene encodes CDR1 KGHDR and CDR2 SFDVKD.

The chain recombines TRBV20-1 with TRBJ2-3, with D perhaps matching TRBD2 (7 bases). V lost 4 bases and J 1 base, leaving 15 bases between the germline ends. The CDR3 is 15 amino acids. The germline gives CDR1 DFQATT, CDR2 SNEGSKA (reference sequence). CDR3 region: CSATPGGLGTDTQYF. CDR3 DNA: TGCAGTGCTACCCCCGGGGGGCTAGGCACAGATACGCAGTATTTT.

The gene calls are TRBV11-2 and TRBJ1-1; the D is unclear. Germline V lookup: CDR1 SGHAT, CDR2 FQNNGV. V gave up 0 bases and J gave up 3 bases, with 14 bases separating them. The CDR3 is made up of 16 amino acids. CDR3 bases: TGTGCCAGCAGCTTAGATTCCCGGCCTAGGGACACTGAAGCTTTCTTT. Translating gives CASSLDSRPRDTEAFF. The full variable domain, in which reference TRBV11-2 and TRBJ1-1 provide the parts outside the CDR3, is EAGVAQSPRYKIIEKRQSVAFWCNPISGHATLYWYQQILGQGPKLLIQFQNNGVVDDSQLPKDRFSAERLKGVDSTLKIQPAKLEDSAVYLCASSLDSRPRDTEAFFGQGTRLTVV.